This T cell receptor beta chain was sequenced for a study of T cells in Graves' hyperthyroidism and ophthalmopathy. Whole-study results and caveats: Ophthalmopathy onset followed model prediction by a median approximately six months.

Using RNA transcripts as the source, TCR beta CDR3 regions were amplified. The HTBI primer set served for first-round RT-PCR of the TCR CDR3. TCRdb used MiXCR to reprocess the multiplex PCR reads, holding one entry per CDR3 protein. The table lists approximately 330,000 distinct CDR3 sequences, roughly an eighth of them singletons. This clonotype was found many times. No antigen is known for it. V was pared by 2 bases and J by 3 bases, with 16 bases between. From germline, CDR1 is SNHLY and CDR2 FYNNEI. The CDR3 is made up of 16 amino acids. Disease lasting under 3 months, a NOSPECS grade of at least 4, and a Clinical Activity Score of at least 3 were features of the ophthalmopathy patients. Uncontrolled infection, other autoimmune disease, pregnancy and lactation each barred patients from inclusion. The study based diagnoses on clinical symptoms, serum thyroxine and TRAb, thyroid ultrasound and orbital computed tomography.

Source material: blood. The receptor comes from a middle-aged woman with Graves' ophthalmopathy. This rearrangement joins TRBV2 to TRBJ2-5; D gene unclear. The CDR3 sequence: CASSEWSGVDKETQYF. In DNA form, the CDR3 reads TGTGCCAGCAGTGAATGGTCAGGAGTGGATAAAGAGACCCAGTACTTC.